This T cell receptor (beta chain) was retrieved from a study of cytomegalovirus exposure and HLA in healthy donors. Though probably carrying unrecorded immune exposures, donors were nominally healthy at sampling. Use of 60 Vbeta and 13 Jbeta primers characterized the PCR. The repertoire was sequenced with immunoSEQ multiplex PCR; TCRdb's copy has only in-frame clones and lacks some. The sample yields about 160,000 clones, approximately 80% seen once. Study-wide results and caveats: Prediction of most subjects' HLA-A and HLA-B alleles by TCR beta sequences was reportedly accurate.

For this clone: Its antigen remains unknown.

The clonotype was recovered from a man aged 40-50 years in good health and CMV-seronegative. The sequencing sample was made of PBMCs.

The CDR3 coding sequence is TGTGCCAGCAGCTTAGTTAGTGTGCACGAGCAGTACTTC. Amino acid sequence: CASSLVSVHEQYF. The chain links TRBV7-9 to TRBJ2-7; no firm D call. Trimming removed 1 base from V and 5 bases from J, with 9 bases in between. CDR1 and CDR2 from the germline V gene are SEHNR and FQNEAQ (reference sequence). The CDR3 is made up of 13 amino acids. The variable domain in full, with the rest retrieved from reference TRBV7-9 and TRBJ2-7, is DTGVSQNPRHKITKRGQNVTFRCDPISEHNRLYWYRQTLGQGPEFLTYFQNEAQLEKSRLLSDRFSAERPKGSFSTLEIQRTEQGDSAMYLCASSLVSVHEQYFGPGTRLTVT.